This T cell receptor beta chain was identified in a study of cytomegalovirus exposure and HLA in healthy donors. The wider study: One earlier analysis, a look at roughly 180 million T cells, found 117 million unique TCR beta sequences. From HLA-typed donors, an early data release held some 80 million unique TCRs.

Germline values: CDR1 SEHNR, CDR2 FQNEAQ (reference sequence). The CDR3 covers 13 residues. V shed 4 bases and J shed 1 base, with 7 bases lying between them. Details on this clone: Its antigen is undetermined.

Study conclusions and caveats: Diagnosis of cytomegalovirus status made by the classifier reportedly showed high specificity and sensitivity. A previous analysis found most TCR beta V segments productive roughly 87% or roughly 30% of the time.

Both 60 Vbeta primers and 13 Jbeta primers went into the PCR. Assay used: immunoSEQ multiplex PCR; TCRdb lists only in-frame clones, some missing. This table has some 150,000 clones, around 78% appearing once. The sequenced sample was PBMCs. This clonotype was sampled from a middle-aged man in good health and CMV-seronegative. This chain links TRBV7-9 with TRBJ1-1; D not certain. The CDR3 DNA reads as TGTGCCAGCAGCTCTCGGGGGAACACTGAAGCTTTCTTT. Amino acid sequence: CASSSRGNTEAFF.